This record looks at one T cell receptor beta chain sequence and its context. The antigen remains undetermined. This entry belongs to a study of cytomegalovirus exposure and HLA in healthy donors. On the study more broadly: As an earlier analysis found, around 190 million T cells yielded about 120 million unique TCR beta sequences. Samples from HLA-typed donors yielded some 85 million unique TCRs in an early data release.

The study, taken as a whole, reports: It was reported that TCR beta sequences correctly inferred the HLA-A and HLA-B alleles for most subjects.

The germline V gene has CDR1 GTSNPN and CDR2 SVGIG (reference sequence). V dropped 1 base and J dropped 6 bases, with 17 bases sitting between them. This CDR3 has 15 residues. The PCR had 60 Vbeta and 13 Jbeta primers. Data came from immunoSEQ multiplex PCR; TCRdb stores just in-frame clones and leaves some out. The sample contains around 150,000 clones, roughly 65% of which appear only once. This sequence was found in a man aged 60 to 69 in good health and CMV-seronegative. The V and J genes are TRBV30 and TRBJ2-3, with TRBD2 as a possible D gene (5 bases). What was sequenced was PBMCs. The CDR3 DNA sequence: TGTGCCTGGAGTGGGATGGACTGGCGGCGGGATACGCAGTATTTT. Encoded protein: CAWSGMDWRRDTQYF.